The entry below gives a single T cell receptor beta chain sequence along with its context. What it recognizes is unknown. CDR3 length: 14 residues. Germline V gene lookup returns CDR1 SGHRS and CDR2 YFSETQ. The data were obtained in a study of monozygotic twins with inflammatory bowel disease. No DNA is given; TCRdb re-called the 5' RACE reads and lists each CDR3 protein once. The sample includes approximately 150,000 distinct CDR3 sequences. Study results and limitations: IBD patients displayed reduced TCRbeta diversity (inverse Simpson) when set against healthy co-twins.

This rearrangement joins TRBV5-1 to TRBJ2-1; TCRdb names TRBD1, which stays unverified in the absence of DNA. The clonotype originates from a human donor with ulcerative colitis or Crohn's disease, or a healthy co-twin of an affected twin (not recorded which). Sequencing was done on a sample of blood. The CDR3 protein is CASRTPATYNEQFF.